This T cell receptor (beta chain) was recovered during a study of T cells after yellow fever vaccination. Regarding the study as a whole: The CD4 compartment and the CD8 compartment contained a small share of clonotypes in common. Reappearance after the booster was observed for most primary-vaccination clones (roughly 97% CD4, roughly 90% CD8).

Germline-derived CDR1 and CDR2 are MGHRA and YSYEKL. V was cut by 3 bases and J by 2 bases, with 14 bases left in between. This CDR3 contains 15 residues. There are many counts of this clonotype. Its antigen is not known. TCRdb re-called the 5' RACE reads with MiXCR, one entry per CDR3 protein. The sample lists 150,000 to 200,000 distinct CDR3 sequences, roughly 9.6% seen once, with 30% to 45% in the top ten. The sequenced sample was CD8+ T cells sorted from PBMCs, obtained 15 days after the yellow fever booster vaccination. The TCR comes from a young man who received the YFV17D yellow fever vaccine. The chain recombines TRBV4-1 with TRBJ2-7, with D tentatively TRBD2 (6 bases). CDR3 nucleotide sequence: TGCGCCAGCAGCCAGAGAGGAGGGGCCACCTACGAGCAGTACTTC. Translating gives CASSQRGGATYEQYF.